The clone carrying this T cell receptor (beta chain) has just a few counts. Between the trimmed V and J ends, which lost 6 bases and 2 bases, there was a span of 21 bases. The CDR3 is 17 residues long. From germline, CDR1 is SGHVS and CDR2 FQNEAQ. The record originates from a study of shared T cell receptors in the human thymus. Some clones are missing from TCRdb's copy, which holds only in-frame ones; the method was immunoSEQ multiplex PCR. The sample records roughly 560,000 clones, approximately 80% being singletons. These data are also associated with another study on human thymus T cells. That report notes: Healthy Finnish infants undergoing corrective surgery for congenital heart defects provided the donor material.

This chain joins TRBV7-8 and TRBJ2-3; a weak D match, TRBD2 (5 bases). Sequencing was performed on thymocytes. This sequence originates from a boy under three years old with a congenital heart defect. The CDR3 coding sequence is TGTGCCAGCAGTCCAGCGGATAGCGTCCCCTTCACAGATACGCAGTATTTT. Translation gives CASSPADSVPFTDTQYF.